The next 17 T cell receptor beta chains were all read from a single sample in a study of TET2 disruption in CD19-targeted CAR T cells. Assay: immunoSEQ multiplex PCR; the TCRdb copy retains only in-frame clones and omits some. The sample data list tens of thousands of clones. These receptors' targets are unknown. Treatment noted: autologous CTL019 cells: CD19 CAR with 4-1BB and CD3 zeta domains. The starting material was CD8- CAR+ T cells sorted from cultured blood T cells, obtained for CD19 CAR T cell therapy. The subset is: CD8-negative CAR-positive T cells from the infusion product. The receptors derive from a man in his 70s with chronic lymphocytic leukemia.

The sequenced part of the CDR3 DNA is TGCGCCAGCAGCCTCCGGGGGGGGCTTGGCGGC. Its translation is CASSLRGGLGG. The whole CDR3 protein reads CASSLRGGLGGYTF. The chain joins TRBV5-1 to TRBJ1-2; maybe TRBD1 (6 bases). The sequenced fragment ends 3 residues before the CDR3 boundary, so the rest is inferred from the germline J gene. CDR3 length equals 14 residues. Germline CDR1 and CDR2: SGHRS and YFSETQ.

Worth noting for this clone: The CDR3 end falls 3 residues outside the read, so it is completed with the germline J gene. The V call is TRBV19, the J call TRBJ1-2; no reliable D call. Per the germline V gene, CDR1 is LNHDA and CDR2 is SQIVND (reference sequence). The CDR3 extends over 14 amino acids. The sequenced part of the CDR3 DNA is TGTGCCAGTACCCTCGGGGAGGTTCGTGGTGAC. Protein product: CASTLGEVRGD. The whole CDR3 is CASTLGEVRGDYTF.

About this clone itself: The read terminates 3 residues ahead of where the CDR3 ends, so the germline J gene completes it. The chain recombines TRBV4-1 with TRBJ1-6, with D hard to call. The CDR3 totals 18 residues. V was pared by 3 bases and J by 5 bases, with 20 bases between. Per the germline V gene, CDR1 is MGHRA and CDR2 is YSYEKL. The part of the CDR3 DNA that was read is TGCGCCAGCAGCCAGGAGCCCGGGTCGCCCACGAATAATTCACCC. It translates to CASSQEPGSPTNNSP. The CDR3, in full, reads CASSQEPGSPTNNSPLHF.

Comment on this clone: The CDR3 is cut off 3 residues early in the read; its end comes from the germline J gene. The gene calls are TRBV7-8 and TRBJ1-1; a possible D gene is TRBD1 (5 bases). Germline assignment: CDR1 SGHVS and CDR2 FQNEAQ. The CDR3 is 13 residues long. V was cut by 5 bases and J by 2 bases, with 9 bases left in between. CDR3 bases read: TGTGCCAGCAGCACACAGGTCAACACTGAA. It codes for CASSTQVNTE. The full CDR3 reads CASSTQVNTEAFF. Full variable domain (outside the CDR3, taken from reference TRBV7-8 and TRBJ1-1): GAGVSQSPRYKVAKRGQDVALRCDPISGHVSLFWYQQALGQGPEFLTYFQNEAQLDKSGLPSDRFFAERPEGSVSTLKIQRTQQEDSAVYLCASSTQVNTEAFFGQGTRLTVV.

A note on this clone: The read terminates 3 residues before the CDR3 end, so the remaining end is supplied by the germline J gene. The chain uses TRBV5-1 and TRBJ1-1, with 8 positions matching TRBD1. Germline CDR1 SGHRS, CDR2 YFSETQ. This CDR3 has 15 amino acids. Trimming at V came to 3 bases and at J to 1 base, leaving 5 bases not matched to a gene. CDR3 loop: CASSSGQGRNTEAFF. The covered CDR3 bases are TGCGCCAGCAGCTCAGGACAGGGACGGAACACTGAA.

Note on this clone: The CDR3 end is not reached by the read, which stops 3 residues before it; the germline J gene fills it in. V usage is TRBV20-1 and J usage is TRBJ1-2, with D possibly being TRBD1 (6 bases). Germline V lookup: CDR1 DFQATT, CDR2 SNEGSKA (reference sequence). Between the trimmed V and J ends, which lost 6 bases and 4 bases, there was a span of 15 bases. The CDR3 length is 13 residues. The CDR3 loop is CSARKGVGYGYTF. The sequenced CDR3 bases are TGCAGTGCGAGGAAGGGGGTCGGCTATGGC.

As concerns this clone: The CDR3 end is not reached by the read, which stops 3 residues before it; the germline J gene fills it in. The chain carries TRBV6-1 and TRBJ1-2; 9 nucleotides line up with TRBD1. The germline V gene has CDR1 MNHNS and CDR2 SASEGT. The CDR3 is made up of 16 amino acids. The CDR3 loop is CASSGQGDYSNPPYTF. The part of the CDR3 DNA that was read is TGTGCCAGCAGTGGACAGGGGGATTATAGCAATCCGCCC.

As for this clone: The read ends 3 residues before the CDR3 terminus; that terminus is restored from the germline J gene. The gene calls are TRBV11-1 and TRBJ1-2, with 7 nucleotides matching TRBD1. This CDR3 spans 14 amino acids. CDR1 is SGHAT, CDR2 FQDESV, per germline (reference sequence). Here the CDR3 reads CASSPRGQHRGYTF. Partial CDR3 DNA: TGTGCCAGCAGCCCCCGGGGACAGCACCGAGGC.

Worth noting for this clone: The read gets to within 3 residues of the CDR3 end, and the germline J gene fills in the rest. V usage is TRBV18 and J usage is TRBJ1-1, with D possibly being TRBD1 (5 bases). CDR1 and CDR2 from the germline V gene are KGHSH and LQKENI. The CDR3 totals 13 residues. This CDR3 reads CASSPGRDYGAFF. The CDR3 bases that were read are TGTGCCAGCTCACCCGGCAGGGACTATGGC.

Comments on this clone: The sequence runs out 3 residues before the end of the CDR3; the remainder is reconstructed from the germline J gene. This rearrangement joins TRBV7-3 to TRBJ2-3; 9 nucleotides agree with TRBD1. Germline V gene sequence: CDR1 SGHTA, CDR2 FQGTGA. Losses at the gene ends were 4 bases for V and 3 bases for J; bases not matched to a gene: 5. The CDR3 consists of 15 residues. The CDR3 region is CASSSGQGATDTQYF. The DNA read from the CDR3 is TGTGCCAGCAGCTCGGGACAGGGTGCGACAGATACG.

On this clone itself: The read halts 3 residues ahead of the CDR3 end, with the missing end drawn from the germline J gene. The chain employs TRBV14 and TRBJ1-1, with 9 bases that match TRBD1. The germline V gene has CDR1 SGHDN and CDR2 FVKESK. The CDR3 contains 15 residues. The CDR3 DNA, read in part, is TGTGCCAGCAGCCAAGCTGGGACAGGGAGACTGGAA. Amino acid sequence: CASSQAGTGRLE. The full CDR3 protein reads CASSQAGTGRLEAFF.

As to this clone: The read finishes 3 residues shy of the CDR3 end, and the germline J gene is used to complete it. The chain employs TRBV4-1 and TRBJ2-4, with 7 bases aligning to TRBD1. This CDR3 has 15 residues. The germline gives CDR1 MGHRA, CDR2 YSYEKL. CDR3 amino acids: CASSQDPGTVVGQYF. The CDR3 DNA, read in part, is TGCGCCAGCAGCCAAGATCCCGGGACAGTTGTGGGT.

A note on this clone: The read terminates 3 residues ahead of where the CDR3 ends, so the germline J gene completes it. The chain recombines TRBV20-1 with TRBJ1-2; 8 bases agree with TRBD1. The CDR3 is made up of 17 amino acids. The germline V gene encodes CDR1 DFQATT and CDR2 SNEGSKA (reference sequence). The trim removed 1 base at V and 4 bases at J, leaving 14 bases unmatched. CDR3 bases read: TGCAGTGCTAGAGGACCCGGGACAGGCCGCAAAGGCTATGGC. Translation: CSARGPGTGRKGYG. The full CDR3 protein is CSARGPGTGRKGYGYTF.

On this clone itself: The CDR3 end is not reached by the read, which stops 3 residues before it; the germline J gene fills it in. Other nucleotide sequences in the sample specify the same CDR3. The chain is built from TRBV7-9 and TRBJ1-2, with 8 positions matching TRBD1. CDR3 size: 14 residues. Germline V lookup: CDR1 SEHNR, CDR2 FQNEAQ (reference sequence). CDR3 sequence: CASSLGQGADTYTF. The sequenced CDR3 bases are TGTGCCAGCAGCCTCGGACAGGGCGCAGATACC.

The CDR3 here is CASKVPAANTGELFF. The sequenced CDR3 bases are TGTGCCAGTAAAGTTCCAGCGGCGAACACCGGGGAG. The chain joins TRBV19 to TRBJ2-2, with D possibly TRBD2 on 5 matching bases. The sequence runs out 3 residues before the end of the CDR3; the remainder is reconstructed from the germline J gene. Germline CDR1 is LNHDA and CDR2 is SQIVND (reference sequence). Trimming left V 7 bases short and J 0 bases short, with 12 bases between. The CDR3 spans 15 residues.

A note on this clone: The read comes to an end 3 residues before the CDR3 does, leaving the germline J gene to fill in the end. This sequence joins TRBV7-8 and TRBJ1-1, with D possibly TRBD1 on 6 matching bases. The V end lost 3 bases, the J end lost 4 bases, and 12 bases lay between the germline ends. The CDR3 has 14 residues. CDR1 and CDR2 from the germline V gene are SGHVS and FQNEAQ. The CDR3: CASSLGGTITEAFF. The DNA read from the CDR3 is TGTGCCAGCAGCTTGGGGGGGACAATCACTGAA.

Remarks on this clone: The read falls 3 residues short of the CDR3 end, and the missing part is taken from the germline J gene. The chain has TRBV7-3 and TRBJ2-3; D might be TRBD2 (7 bases). V was pared by 6 bases and J by 6 bases, with 28 bases between. From germline, CDR1 is SGHTA and CDR2 FQGTGA. The CDR3 sequence is 18 residues long. This chain's CDR3 is CASSSSPPLWGGLDTQYF. The CDR3 DNA, read in part, is TGTGCCAGCAGTTCCAGCCCCCCTTTATGGGGGGGGCTCGATACG. The full variable domain, in which reference TRBV7-3 and TRBJ2-3 provide the parts outside the CDR3, is GAGVSQTPSNKVTEKGKYVELRCDPISGHTALYWYRQSLGQGPEFLIYFQGTGAADDSGLPNDRFFAVRPEGSVSTLKIQRTERGDSAVYLCASSSSPPLWGGLDTQYFGPGTRLTVL.